This record looks at one T cell receptor (beta chain) sequence and its context. Profiling relied on immunoSEQ multiplex PCR, and the TCRdb table lists in-frame clones only, not all of them. The table has hundreds of thousands of clones, around nine tenths seen once. The data derive from a study of blood T cell repertoires in COVID-19. The wider study: PBMCs, B-cell-depleted T cells, or T cells were the source of the cDNA or gDNA that made up the material.

The CDR3 is 17 amino acids. The V and J ends lost 4 bases and 4 bases, in that order; junction bases with no gene match: 8. Germline V gene data show CDR1 as MNHEY and CDR2 as SMNVEV (reference sequence). V is TRBV27 and J is TRBJ2-3; 13 nucleotides agree with TRBD2. The sequence was collected from a woman aged 50 to 65 who had recovered from COVID-19. The source material was PBMCs or T cells enriched from blood (not recorded which). The CDR3 DNA reads as TGTGCCAGCAGTTCACGTGGACTAGCGGGAGTGGCAGATACGCAGTATTTT. It specifies CASSSRGLAGVADTQYF.